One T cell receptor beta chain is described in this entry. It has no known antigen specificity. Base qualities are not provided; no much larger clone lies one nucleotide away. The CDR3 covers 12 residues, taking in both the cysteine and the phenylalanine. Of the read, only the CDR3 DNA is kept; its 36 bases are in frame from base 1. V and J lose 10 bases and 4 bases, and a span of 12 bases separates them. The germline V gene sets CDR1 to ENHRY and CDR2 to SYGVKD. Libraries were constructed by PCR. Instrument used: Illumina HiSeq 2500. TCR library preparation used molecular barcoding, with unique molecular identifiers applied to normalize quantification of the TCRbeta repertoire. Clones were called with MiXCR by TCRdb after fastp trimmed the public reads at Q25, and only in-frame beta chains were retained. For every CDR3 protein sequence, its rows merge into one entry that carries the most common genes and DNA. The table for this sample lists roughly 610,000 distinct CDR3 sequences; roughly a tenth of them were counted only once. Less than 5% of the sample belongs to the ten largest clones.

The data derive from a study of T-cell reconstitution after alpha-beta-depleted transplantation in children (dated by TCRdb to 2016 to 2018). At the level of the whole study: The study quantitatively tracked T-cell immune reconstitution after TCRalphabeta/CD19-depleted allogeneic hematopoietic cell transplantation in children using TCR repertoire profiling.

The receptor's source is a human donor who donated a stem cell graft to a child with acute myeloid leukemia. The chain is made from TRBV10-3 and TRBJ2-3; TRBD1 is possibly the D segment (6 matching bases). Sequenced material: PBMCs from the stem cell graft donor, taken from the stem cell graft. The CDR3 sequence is CATLGQADTQYF. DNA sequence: TGTGCCACCCTGGGACAAGCAGATACGCAGTATTTT.